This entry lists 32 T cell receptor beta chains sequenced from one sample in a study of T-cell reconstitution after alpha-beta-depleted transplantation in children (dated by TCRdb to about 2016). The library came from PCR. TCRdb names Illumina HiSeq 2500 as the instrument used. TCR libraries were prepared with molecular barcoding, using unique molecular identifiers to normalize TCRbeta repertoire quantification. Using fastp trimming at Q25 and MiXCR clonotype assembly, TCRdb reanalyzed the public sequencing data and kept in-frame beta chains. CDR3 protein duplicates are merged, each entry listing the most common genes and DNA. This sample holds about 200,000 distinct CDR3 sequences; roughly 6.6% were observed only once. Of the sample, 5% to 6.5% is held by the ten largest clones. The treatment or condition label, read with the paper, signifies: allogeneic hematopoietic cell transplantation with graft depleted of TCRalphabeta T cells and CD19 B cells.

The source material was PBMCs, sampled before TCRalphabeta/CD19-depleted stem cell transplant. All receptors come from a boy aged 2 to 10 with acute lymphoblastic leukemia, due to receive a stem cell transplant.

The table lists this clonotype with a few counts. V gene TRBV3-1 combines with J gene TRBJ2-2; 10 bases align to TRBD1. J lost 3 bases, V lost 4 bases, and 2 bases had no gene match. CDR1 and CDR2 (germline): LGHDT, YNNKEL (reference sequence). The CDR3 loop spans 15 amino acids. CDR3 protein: CASSPGQGYTGELFF. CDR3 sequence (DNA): TGTGCCAGCAGCCCGGGACAGGGGTACACCGGGGAGCTGTTTTTT.

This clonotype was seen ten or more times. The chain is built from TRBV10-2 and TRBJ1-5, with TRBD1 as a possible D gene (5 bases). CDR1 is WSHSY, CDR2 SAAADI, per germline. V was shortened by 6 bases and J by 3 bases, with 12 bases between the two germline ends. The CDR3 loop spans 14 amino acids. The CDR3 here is CASRATENNQPQHF. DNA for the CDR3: TGCGCCAGCAGGGCGACAGAGAACAATCAGCCCCAGCATTTT.

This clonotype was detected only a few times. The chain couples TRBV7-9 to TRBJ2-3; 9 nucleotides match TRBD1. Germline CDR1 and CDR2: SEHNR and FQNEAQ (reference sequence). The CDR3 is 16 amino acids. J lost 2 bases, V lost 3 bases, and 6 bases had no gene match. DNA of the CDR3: TGTGCCAGCAGCTTCAGGGACAGGGTCCCCACAGATACGCAGTATTTT. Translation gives CASSFRDRVPTDTQYF. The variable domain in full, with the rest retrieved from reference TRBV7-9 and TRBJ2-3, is DTGVSQNPRHKITKRGQNVTFRCDPISEHNRLYWYRQTLGQGPEFLTYFQNEAQLEKSRLLSDRFSAERPKGSFSTLEIQRTEQGDSAMYLCASSFRDRVPTDTQYFGPGTRLTVL.

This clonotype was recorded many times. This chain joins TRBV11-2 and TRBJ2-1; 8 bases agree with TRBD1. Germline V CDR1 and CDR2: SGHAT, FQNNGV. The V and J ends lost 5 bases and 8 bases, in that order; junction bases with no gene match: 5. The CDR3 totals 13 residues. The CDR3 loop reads CASSEDRVYEQFF. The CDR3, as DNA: TGTGCCAGCAGCGAGGACAGGGTGTATGAGCAGTTCTTC.

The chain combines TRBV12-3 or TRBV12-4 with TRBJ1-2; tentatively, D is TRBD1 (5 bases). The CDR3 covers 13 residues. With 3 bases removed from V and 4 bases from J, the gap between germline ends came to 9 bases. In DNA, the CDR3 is TGTGCCAGCAGTTTTGGACACGGCTATGGCTACACCTTC. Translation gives CASSFGHGYGYTF.

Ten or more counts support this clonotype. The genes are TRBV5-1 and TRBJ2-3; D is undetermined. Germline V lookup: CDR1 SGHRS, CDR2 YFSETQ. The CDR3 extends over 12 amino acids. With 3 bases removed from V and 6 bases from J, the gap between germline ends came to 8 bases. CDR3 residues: CASSWEGDTQYF. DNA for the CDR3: TGCGCCAGCAGCTGGGAAGGGGATACGCAGTATTTT.

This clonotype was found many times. The CDR3 coding sequence is TGTGCCAGCACCTTTTACGGGGCGAACACCGGGGAGCTGTTTTTT. It yields the protein CASTFYGANTGELFF. The V call is TRBV4-2, the J call TRBJ2-2; possibly TRBD2 for D (5 bases). This CDR3 region has 15 residues. V lost 7 bases to trimming and J lost 0 bases, with 12 bases between them. Germline CDR1 and CDR2: LGHNA and YNFKEQ.

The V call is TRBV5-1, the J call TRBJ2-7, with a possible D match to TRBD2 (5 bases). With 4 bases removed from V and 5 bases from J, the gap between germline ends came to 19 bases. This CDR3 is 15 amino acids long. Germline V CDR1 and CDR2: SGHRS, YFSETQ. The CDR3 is CASSLRGGSSNEQYF. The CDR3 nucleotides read TGCGCCAGCAGCCTAAGAGGCGGGTCCTCTAACGAGCAGTACTTC.

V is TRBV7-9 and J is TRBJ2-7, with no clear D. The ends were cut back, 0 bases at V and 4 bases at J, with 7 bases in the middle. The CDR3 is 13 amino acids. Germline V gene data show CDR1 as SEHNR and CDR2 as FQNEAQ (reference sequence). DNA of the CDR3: TGTGCCAGCAGCTTAGCTCACGGGTACGAGCAGTACTTC. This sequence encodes CASSLAHGYEQYF.

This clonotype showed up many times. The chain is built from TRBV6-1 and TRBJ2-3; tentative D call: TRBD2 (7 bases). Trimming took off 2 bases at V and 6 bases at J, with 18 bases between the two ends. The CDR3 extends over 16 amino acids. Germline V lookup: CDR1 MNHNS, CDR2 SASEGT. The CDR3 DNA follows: TGTGCCAGCAGTGAAATGAGGGGGGGCCCTAAGGATACGCAGTATTTT. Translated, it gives CASSEMRGGPKDTQYF.

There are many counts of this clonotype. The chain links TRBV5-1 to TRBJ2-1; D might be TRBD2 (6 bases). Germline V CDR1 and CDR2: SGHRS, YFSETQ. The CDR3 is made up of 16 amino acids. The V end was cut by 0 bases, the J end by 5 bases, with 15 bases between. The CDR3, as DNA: TGCGCCAGCAGCTTGGTATTTTCGGGACTTCACAATGAGCAGTTCTTC. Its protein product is CASSLVFSGLHNEQFF.

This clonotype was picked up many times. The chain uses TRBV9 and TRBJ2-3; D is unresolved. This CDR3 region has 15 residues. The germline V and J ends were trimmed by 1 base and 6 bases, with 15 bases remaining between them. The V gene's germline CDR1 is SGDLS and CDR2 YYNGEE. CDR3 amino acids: CASSVPLGTGDTQYF. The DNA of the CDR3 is TGTGCCAGCAGCGTACCTCTAGGAACCGGGGATACGCAGTATTTT.

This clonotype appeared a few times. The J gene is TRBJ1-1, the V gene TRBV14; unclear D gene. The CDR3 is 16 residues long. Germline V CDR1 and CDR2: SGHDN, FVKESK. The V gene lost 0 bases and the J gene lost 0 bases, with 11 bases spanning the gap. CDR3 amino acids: CASSQEVGLVNTEAFF. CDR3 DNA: TGTGCCAGCAGCCAAGAGGTGGGATTGGTGAACACTGAAGCTTTCTTT.

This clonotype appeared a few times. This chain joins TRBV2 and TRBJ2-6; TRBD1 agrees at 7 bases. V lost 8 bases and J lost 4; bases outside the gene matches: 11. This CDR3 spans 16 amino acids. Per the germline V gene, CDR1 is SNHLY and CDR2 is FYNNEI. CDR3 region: CASLRDRQRGANVLTF. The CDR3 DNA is TGTGCCAGCCTACGGGACAGACAAAGAGGGGCCAACGTCCTGACTTTC.

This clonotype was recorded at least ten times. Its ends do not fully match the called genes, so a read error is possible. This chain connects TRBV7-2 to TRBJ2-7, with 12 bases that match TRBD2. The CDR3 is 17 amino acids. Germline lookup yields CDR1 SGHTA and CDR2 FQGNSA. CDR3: CASSLAGGTPIKYEQYF. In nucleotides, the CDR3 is TGTGCCAGCAGCCTAGCGGGAGGGACTCCGATCAAATACGAGCAGTACTTC.

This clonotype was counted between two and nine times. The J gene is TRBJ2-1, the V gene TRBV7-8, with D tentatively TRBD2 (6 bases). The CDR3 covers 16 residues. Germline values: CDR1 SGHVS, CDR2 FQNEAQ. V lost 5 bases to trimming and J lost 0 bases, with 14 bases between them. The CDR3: CASSRVGLGSYNEQFF. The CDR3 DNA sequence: TGTGCCAGCAGCCGGGTGGGACTGGGCTCCTACAATGAGCAGTTCTTC.

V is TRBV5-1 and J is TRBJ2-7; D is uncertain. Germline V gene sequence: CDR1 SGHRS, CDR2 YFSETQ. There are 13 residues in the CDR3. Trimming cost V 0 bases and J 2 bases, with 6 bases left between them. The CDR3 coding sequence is TGCGCCAGCAGCTTGGCCATCGCCTACGAGCAGTACTTC. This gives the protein CASSLAIAYEQYF.

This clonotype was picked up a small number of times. The CDR3 bases are TGTGCCAGCAGTTACCCGGGGGGTTACAATGAGCAGTTCTTC. This gives the protein CASSYPGGYNEQFF. The genes are TRBV6-2 or TRBV6-3 and TRBJ2-1, with 7 nucleotides matching TRBD2. Per germline, CDR1 MNHEY and CDR2 SVGEGT. CDR3 length: 14 amino acids. Trimming at V came to 2 bases and at J to 4 bases, leaving 2 bases not matched to a gene.

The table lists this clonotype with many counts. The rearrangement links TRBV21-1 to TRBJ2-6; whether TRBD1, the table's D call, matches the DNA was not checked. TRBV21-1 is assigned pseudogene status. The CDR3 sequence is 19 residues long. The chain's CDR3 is CASSNPSDRGRTGANVLTF. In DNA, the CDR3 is TGTGCCAGCAGCAACCCAAGTGACAGGGGAAGGACTGGGGCCAACGTCCTGACTTTC.

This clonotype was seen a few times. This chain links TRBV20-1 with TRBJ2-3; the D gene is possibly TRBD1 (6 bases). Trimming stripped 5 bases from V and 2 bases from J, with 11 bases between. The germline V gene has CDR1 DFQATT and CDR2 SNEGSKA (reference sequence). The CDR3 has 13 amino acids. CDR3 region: CSAWGHLTDTQYF. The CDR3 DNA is TGCAGTGCTTGGGGACACCTCACAGATACGCAGTATTTT.

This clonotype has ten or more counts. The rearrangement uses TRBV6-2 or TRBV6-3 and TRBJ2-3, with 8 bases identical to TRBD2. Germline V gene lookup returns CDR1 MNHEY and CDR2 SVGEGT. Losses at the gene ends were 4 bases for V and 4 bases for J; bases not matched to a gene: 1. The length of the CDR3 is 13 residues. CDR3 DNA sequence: TGTGCCAGCAGTTGGACTAGCCCAGATACGCAGTATTTT. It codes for CASSWTSPDTQYF.

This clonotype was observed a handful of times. Here the CDR3 DNA reads TGTGCCAGCAGCTTGGGAGGTTTCACCTACAATGAGCAGTTCTTC. It encodes CASSLGGFTYNEQFF. This rearrangement joins TRBV5-6 to TRBJ2-1, with D uncertain. Trimming cost V 0 bases and J 2 bases, with 9 bases left between them. Germline V gene sequence: CDR1 SGHDT, CDR2 YYEEEE. This CDR3 region has 15 residues.

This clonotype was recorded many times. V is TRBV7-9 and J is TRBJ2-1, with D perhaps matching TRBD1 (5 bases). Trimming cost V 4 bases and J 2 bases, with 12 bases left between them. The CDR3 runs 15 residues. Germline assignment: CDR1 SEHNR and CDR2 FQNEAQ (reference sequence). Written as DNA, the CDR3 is TGTGCCAGCAGCTCTACAGGTTCCCCCTACAATGAGCAGTTCTTC. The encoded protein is CASSSTGSPYNEQFF.

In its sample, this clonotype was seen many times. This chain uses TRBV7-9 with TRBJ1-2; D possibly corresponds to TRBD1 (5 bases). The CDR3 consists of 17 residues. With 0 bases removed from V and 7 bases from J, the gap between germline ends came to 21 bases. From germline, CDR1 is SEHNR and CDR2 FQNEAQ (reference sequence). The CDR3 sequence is CASSLAGTENLGSGYTF. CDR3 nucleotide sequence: TGTGCCAGCAGCTTAGCCGGGACGGAGAACCTCGGGTCTGGCTACACCTTC.

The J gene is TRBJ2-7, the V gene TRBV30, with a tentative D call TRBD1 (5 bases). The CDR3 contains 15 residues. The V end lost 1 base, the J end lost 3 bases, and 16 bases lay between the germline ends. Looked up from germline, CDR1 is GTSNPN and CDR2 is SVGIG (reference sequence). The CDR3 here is CAWSGVTDRGYEQYF. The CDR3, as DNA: TGTGCCTGGAGTGGCGTCACCGATAGGGGCTACGAGCAGTACTTC. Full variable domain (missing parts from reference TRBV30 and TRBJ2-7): SQTIHQWPATLVQPVGSPLSLECTVEGTSNPNLYWYRQAAGRGLQLLFYSVGIGQISSEVPQNLSASRPQDRQFILSSKKLLLSDSGFYLCAWSGVTDRGYEQYFGPGTRLTVT.

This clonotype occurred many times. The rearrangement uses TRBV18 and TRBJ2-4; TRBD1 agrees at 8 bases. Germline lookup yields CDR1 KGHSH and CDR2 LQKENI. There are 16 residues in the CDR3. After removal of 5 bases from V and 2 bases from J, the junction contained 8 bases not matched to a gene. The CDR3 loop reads CASSSGQGVTKNIQYF. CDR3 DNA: TGTGCCAGCTCATCCGGACAGGGTGTGACCAAAAACATTCAGTACTTC. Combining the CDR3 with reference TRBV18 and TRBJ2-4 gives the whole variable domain NAGVMQNPRHLVRRRGQEARLRCSPMKGHSHVYWYRQLPEEGLKFMVYLQKENIIDESGMPKERFSAEFPKEGPSILRIQQVVRGDSAAYFCASSSGQGVTKNIQYFGAGTRLSVL.

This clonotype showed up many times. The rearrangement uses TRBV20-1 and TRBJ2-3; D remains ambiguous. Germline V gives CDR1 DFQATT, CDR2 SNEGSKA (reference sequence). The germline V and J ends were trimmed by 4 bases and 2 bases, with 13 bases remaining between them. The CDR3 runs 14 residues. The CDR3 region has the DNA TGCAGTGCTACCCCCCCAGCTATCACAGATACGCAGTATTTT. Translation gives CSATPPAITDTQYF.

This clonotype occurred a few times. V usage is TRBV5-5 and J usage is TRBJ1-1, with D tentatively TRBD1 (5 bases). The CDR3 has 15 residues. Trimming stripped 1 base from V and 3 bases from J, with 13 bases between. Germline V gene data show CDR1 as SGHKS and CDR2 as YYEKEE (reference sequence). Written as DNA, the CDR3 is TGTGCCAGCAGCTTGTCCCAGGGTTGGGACACTGAAGCTTTCTTT. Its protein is CASSLSQGWDTEAFF.

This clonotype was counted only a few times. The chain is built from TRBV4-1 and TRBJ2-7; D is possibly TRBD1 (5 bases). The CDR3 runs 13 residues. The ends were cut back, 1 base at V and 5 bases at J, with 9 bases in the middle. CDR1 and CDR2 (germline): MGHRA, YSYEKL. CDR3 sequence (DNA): TGCGCCAGCAGCCAAGGTATCAGGGACGAGCAGTACTTC. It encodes CASSQGIRDEQYF.

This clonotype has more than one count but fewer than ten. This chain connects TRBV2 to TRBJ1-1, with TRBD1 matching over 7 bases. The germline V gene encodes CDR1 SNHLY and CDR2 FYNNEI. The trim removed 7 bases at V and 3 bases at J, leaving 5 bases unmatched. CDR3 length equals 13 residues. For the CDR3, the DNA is TGTGCCAGCACAGGGGGTGACCACACTGAAGCTTTCTTT. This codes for CASTGGDHTEAFF.

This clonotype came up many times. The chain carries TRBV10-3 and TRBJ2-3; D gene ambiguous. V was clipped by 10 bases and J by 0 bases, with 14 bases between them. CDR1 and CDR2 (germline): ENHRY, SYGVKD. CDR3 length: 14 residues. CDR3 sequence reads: CATRTPTSTDTQYF. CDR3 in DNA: TGTGCCACCAGAACACCGACTAGCACAGATACGCAGTATTTT.

CDR3: CASSSQPGQGARGYTF. CDR3 in DNA: TGTGCCAGCAGTTCCCAACCGGGACAGGGGGCGCGTGGCTACACCTTC. V is TRBV12-3 or TRBV12-4 and J is TRBJ1-2, with TRBD1 matching 12 bases. The CDR3 covers 16 residues. After removal of 4 bases from V and 7 bases from J, the junction contained 10 bases not matched to a gene.